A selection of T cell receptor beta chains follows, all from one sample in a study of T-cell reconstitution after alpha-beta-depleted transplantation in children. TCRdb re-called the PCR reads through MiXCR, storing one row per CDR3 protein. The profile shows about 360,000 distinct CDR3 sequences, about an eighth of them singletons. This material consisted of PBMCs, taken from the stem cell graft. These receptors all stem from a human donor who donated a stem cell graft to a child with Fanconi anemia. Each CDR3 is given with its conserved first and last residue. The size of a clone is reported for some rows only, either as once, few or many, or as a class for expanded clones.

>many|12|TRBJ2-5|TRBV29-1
CSVSSRGETQYF
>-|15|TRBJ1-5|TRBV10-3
CAISGGNSLNQPQHF
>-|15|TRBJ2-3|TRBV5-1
CASSERPGHTDTQYF
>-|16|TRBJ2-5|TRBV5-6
CASSLRSSGGQETQYF
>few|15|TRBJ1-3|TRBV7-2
CASSFLLSSGNTIYF
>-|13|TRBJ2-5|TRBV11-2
CASSLERGETQYF
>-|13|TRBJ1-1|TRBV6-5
CASSYGGATEAFF
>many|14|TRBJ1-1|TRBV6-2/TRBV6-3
CASNQRWTTEGAFF
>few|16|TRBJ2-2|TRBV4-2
CASSQTTAINTGELFF
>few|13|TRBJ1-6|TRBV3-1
CASRHRGSSPLHF
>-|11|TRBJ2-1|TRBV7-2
CASSLPGEQFF
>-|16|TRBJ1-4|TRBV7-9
CASSLGTGGYNEKLFF
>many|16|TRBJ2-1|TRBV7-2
CASSLGLAATYNEQFF
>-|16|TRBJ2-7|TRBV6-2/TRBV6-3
CASSYPHLQGSYEQYF
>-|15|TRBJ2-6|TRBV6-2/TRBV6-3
CASSYKKAGANVLTF
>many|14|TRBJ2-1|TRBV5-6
CASSLSGAYNEQFF
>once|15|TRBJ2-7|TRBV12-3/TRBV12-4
CASSSMRTGQVEQYF
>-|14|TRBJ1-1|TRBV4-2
CASSQDGTGTEAFF
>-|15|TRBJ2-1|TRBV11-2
CASSQTSGGFGEQFF
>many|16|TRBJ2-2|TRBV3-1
CASSQGVLRYTGELFF
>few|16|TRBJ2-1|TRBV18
CASSPGPLAAYNEQFF
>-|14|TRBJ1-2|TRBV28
CASSSLYRGGGYTF
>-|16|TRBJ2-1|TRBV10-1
CASSDRTGTEYNEQFF
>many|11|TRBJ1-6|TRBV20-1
CSAVTGVHPFF
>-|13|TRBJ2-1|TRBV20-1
CSATPGRNNEQFF
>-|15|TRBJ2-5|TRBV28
CASSSSQGLQETQYF
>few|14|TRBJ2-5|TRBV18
CASSPTSAGETQYF
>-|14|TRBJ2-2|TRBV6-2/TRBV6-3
CASSYPGQGRTVFF
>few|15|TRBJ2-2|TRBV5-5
CASSPQDRATGELFF
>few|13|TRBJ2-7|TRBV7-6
CASSPQDPYEQYF
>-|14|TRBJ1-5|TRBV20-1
CSARERGSNQPQHF
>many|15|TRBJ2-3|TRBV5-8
CASSLGVWSTDTQYF
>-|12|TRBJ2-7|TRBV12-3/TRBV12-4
CASSHTGVEQYF
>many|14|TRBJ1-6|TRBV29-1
CSVKVGRDNSPLHF
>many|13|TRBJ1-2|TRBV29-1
CSVESNGNYGYTF
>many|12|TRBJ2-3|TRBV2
CASKTGQDTQYF
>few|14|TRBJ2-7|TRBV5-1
CASSLEGAVYEQYF
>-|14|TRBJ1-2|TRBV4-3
CASSQQGSNYGYTF
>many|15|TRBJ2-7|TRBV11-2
CASRSETDYSYEQYF
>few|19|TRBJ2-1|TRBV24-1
CATSDSGRLAGPEDNEQFF
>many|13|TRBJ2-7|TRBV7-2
CASSLVATGEQYF
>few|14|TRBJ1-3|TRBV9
CASSPQISGNTIYF
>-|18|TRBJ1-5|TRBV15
CATSREVPNRGAYQPQHF
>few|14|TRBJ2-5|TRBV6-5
CASSYVSNQETQYF
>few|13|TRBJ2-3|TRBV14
CASSQVTGNTQYF
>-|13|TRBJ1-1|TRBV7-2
CASSTRRGPGAFF
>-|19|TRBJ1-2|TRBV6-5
CASSYFYGTGPGSDYGNTF
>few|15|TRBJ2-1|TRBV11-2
CASSLVDWAYNEQFF
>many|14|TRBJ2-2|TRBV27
CASRQGAGTGELFF
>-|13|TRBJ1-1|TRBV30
CAWSATVNTEAFF
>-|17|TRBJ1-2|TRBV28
CASSPIRRRRGRGGYTF
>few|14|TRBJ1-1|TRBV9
CASSVSGQVTEAFF
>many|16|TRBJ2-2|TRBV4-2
CASSQPSGGLTGELFF
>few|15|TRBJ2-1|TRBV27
CASRPGLAGVSEQFF
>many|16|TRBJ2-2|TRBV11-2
CASSFLGQRGTGELFF